This TCR beta chain was sequenced during a study of T cells expressing NK-cell markers. The length of the CDR3 is 15 residues. Germline assignment: CDR1 LNHNV and CDR2 YYDKDF (reference sequence). Each CDR3 protein gets one entry in TCRdb, which reprocessed the 5' RACE reads and gives no DNA. The sample table sets out over 350,000 distinct CDR3 sequences. This chain joins TRBV15 and TRBJ2-3; TCRdb returns TRBD1, unconfirmable since there is no DNA. The origin of this receptor is a woman aged 50 to 60 in good health. The sequencing sample was made of blood T cells: a sorted CD56 or NKG2C T cell subset, CD4+ or CD8+ T cells, or bulk PBMC T cells (not recorded which). CDR3 region: CATSRRTGYTDTQYF.